The 28 T cell receptor beta chains reported below all come from one sample, sequenced in a study of blood T cell repertoires in COVID-19. Clones were sequenced by immunoSEQ multiplex PCR, and TCRdb holds only the in-frame ones, with some missing. This sample has approximately 41,000 clones, with 88% found just once. The sequenced sample was peripheral blood. The receptors shown here come from a human donor in a cohort sampled during active COVID-19.

This chain connects TRBV4-1 to TRBJ2-1; D unresolved. The CDR3 contains 15 residues. V was pared by 10 bases and J by 5 bases, with 21 bases between. In germline, CDR1 is MGHRA, CDR2 YSYEKL. This CDR3 is CATTGWPSGDNEQFF. In nucleotides, the CDR3 is TGCGCCACCACCGGGTGGCCCTCCGGTGACAATGAGCAGTTCTTC.

The gene calls are TRBV7-9 and TRBJ2-7; D gene ambiguous. Trimming left V 0 bases short and J 5 bases short, with 11 bases between. The CDR3 covers 14 residues. The germline CDR1 and CDR2 sequences are SEHNR and FQNEAQ (reference sequence). The CDR3 loop is CASSLAARLDEQYF. CDR3 coding DNA: TGTGCCAGCAGCTTAGCGGCTAGGCTCGACGAGCAGTACTTC.

The chain uses TRBV4-2 and TRBJ2-1; 7 bases are a match to TRBD2. Germline CDR1 and CDR2: LGHNA and YNFKEQ. The CDR3 is 17 amino acids. With 0 bases clipped from V and 4 bases from J, the junction kept 9 bases outside the gene matches. The CDR3 protein is CASSQEQTSESYNEQFF. Written as DNA, the CDR3 is TGTGCCAGCAGCCAAGAGCAAACTAGCGAGTCATACAATGAGCAGTTCTTC.

This chain joins TRBV7-6 and TRBJ2-1; perhaps TRBD1 as D (6 bases). Germline V lookup: CDR1 SGHVS, CDR2 FNYEAQ. V gave up 7 bases and J gave up 0 bases, with 16 bases separating them. This CDR3 has 16 residues. Here the CDR3 reads CASNPGQGSSYNEQFF. CDR3 coding DNA: TGTGCCAGCAACCCTGGGCAGGGGAGCTCCTACAATGAGCAGTTCTTC.

The V and J genes are TRBV29-1 and TRBJ1-1; D gene unclear. Trimming removed 6 bases from V and 0 bases from J, with 11 bases in between. Germline V gene sequence: CDR1 SQVTM, CDR2 ANQGSEA. The CDR3 is made up of 13 amino acids. The DNA for the CDR3 is TGCAGCGTGGAGACGGTGATGAACACTGAAGCTTTCTTT. This codes for CSVETVMNTEAFF.

This chain links TRBV10-1 with TRBJ2-2; maybe TRBD1 (6 bases). CDR3 size: 14 residues. The germline CDR1 and CDR2 sequences are WNHNN and SYGVQD (reference sequence). V was clipped by 6 bases and J by 2 bases, with 10 bases between them. The CDR3 bases are TGCGCCAGCAGGGGGGCCTATAACACCGGGGAGCTGTTTTTT. Translated: CASRGAYNTGELFF.

The genes are TRBV13 and TRBJ2-1, with 9 positions matching TRBD2. The CDR3 runs to 19 residues. V shed 4 bases and J 10 bases; nucleotides not matched to a gene: 23. Germline CDR1 is PRHDT and CDR2 is FYEKMQ (reference sequence). The CDR3 DNA follows: TGTGCCAGCAGCTGGGGCCTTAGGGAGCCTAGCGGGGCCCGCACGGAGCAGTTCTTC. The encoded protein is CASSWGLREPSGARTEQFF.

The chain has TRBV7-9 and TRBJ1-5, with TRBD1 matching over 8 bases. CDR1 is SEHNR, CDR2 FQNEAQ, per germline (reference sequence). The CDR3 runs 17 residues. Unmatched junction bases numbered 13, after V lost 7 bases and J lost 2 bases. The CDR3 loop is CASNINRGKGGNQPQHF. The CDR3 bases are TGTGCCAGCAACATTAACAGGGGGAAGGGGGGCAATCAGCCCCAGCATTTT.

The chain recombines TRBV4-1 with TRBJ2-2, with 7 bases that match TRBD1. Germline V CDR1 and CDR2: MGHRA, YSYEKL. V lost 1 base, J lost 7 bases, and 3 bases stayed unmatched. The CDR3 runs 14 residues. The CDR3 spells CASSQVQGFGELFF. CDR3 bases: TGCGCCAGCAGCCAAGTACAGGGGTTCGGGGAGCTGTTTTTT.

The chain combines TRBV9 with TRBJ1-2, with 7 bases fitting TRBD1. Trimming cost V 3 bases and J 7 bases; bases outside gene matches: 9. CDR3 length: 14 residues. CDR1 and CDR2 from the germline V gene are SGDLS and YYNGEE. The DNA for the CDR3 is TGTGCCAGCAGCGCGGCCGGGACAGTTTCTGGCTACACCTTC. This encodes CASSAAGTVSGYTF.

The chain couples TRBV6-1 to TRBJ2-1; 7 bases align to TRBD1. Trimming at V came to 1 base and at J to 0 bases, leaving 9 bases not matched to a gene. This CDR3 has 18 residues. The germline CDR1 and CDR2 sequences are MNHNS and SASEGT. The CDR3 DNA follows: TGTGCCAGCAGTGAAGTGGGGACAGCAAAGAGCTCCTACAATGAGCAGTTCTTC. This gives the protein CASSEVGTAKSSYNEQFF.

The chain combines TRBV11-2 with TRBJ2-5; the D is unclear. Trimming took 6 bases from V and 1 from J, leaving 15 bases between them. The CDR3 extends over 15 amino acids. Germline CDR1 is SGHAT and CDR2 is FQNNGV. The DNA of the CDR3 is TGTGCCAGCAGGCCAATATCCCGAGGCCAAGAGACCCAGTACTTC. Amino acid sequence: CASRPISRGQETQYF.

This clone has only one observation. V and J are TRBV6-5 and TRBJ1-1; perhaps TRBD1 as D (5 bases). Germline V lookup: CDR1 MNHEY, CDR2 SVGAGI. This CDR3 comprises 13 residues. With 6 bases removed from V and 1 base from J, the gap between germline ends came to 9 bases. In DNA, the CDR3 is TGTGCCAGCAGCCCCCAGGGGAACACTGAAGCTTTCTTT. It codes for CASSPQGNTEAFF.

This chain uses TRBV24-1 with TRBJ1-3, with unresolved D. The germline CDR1 and CDR2 sequences are KGHDR and SFDVKD. This CDR3 is 13 amino acids long. V lost 0 bases to trimming and J lost 11 bases, with 10 bases between them. This CDR3 is CATSDLGGSAIYF. The CDR3 bases are TGTGCCACCAGTGATTTGGGAGGTTCGGCCATATATTTT.

The chain carries TRBV30 and TRBJ2-3, with 10 bases fitting TRBD1. Germline CDR1 and CDR2: GTSNPN and SVGIG (reference sequence). The CDR3 runs to 17 residues. V lost 2 bases, J lost 0 bases, and 8 bases stayed unmatched. CDR3 loop: CAWSRGWTGGSTDTQYF. In DNA form, the CDR3 reads TGTGCCTGGAGTAGAGGCTGGACAGGGGGGAGCACAGATACGCAGTATTTT.

The gene calls are TRBV6-6 and TRBJ2-7; D is possibly TRBD1 (7 bases). V was trimmed by 10 bases and J by 4 bases, leaving 14 bases between them. Germline loops: CDR1 MNHNY, CDR2 SVGAGI (reference sequence). The CDR3 sequence is 12 residues long. In DNA form, the CDR3 reads TGTGCCACAGGGGGGACCAAATACGAGCAGTACTTC. Protein sequence: CATGGTKYEQYF.

The gene calls are TRBV4-2 and TRBJ2-5; D is ambiguous. The CDR3 runs 15 residues. Trimming stripped 0 bases from V and 5 bases from J, with 13 bases between. Germline CDR1 reads LGHNA; CDR2 reads YNFKEQ. The CDR3 here is CASSQDQARGETQYF. The CDR3 DNA reads as TGTGCCAGCAGCCAAGATCAGGCCCGTGGGGAGACCCAGTACTTC.

The genes are TRBV19 and TRBJ2-1; 9 positions match TRBD2. V lost 6 bases to trimming and J lost 4 bases; unmatched junction nucleotides: 10. The CDR3 contains 16 residues. Germline lookup yields CDR1 LNHDA and CDR2 SQIVND (reference sequence). The CDR3 reads CASRPEVAGGYNEQFF. The CDR3 nucleotides are TGTGCCAGTAGGCCTGAGGTGGCGGGAGGGTACAATGAGCAGTTCTTC. The full variable domain, with the rest looked up from reference TRBV19 and TRBJ2-1, is DGGITQSPKYLFRKEGQNVTLSCEQNLNHDAMYWYRQDPGQGLRLIYYSQIVNDFQKGDIAEGYSVSREKKESFPLTVTSAQKNPTAFYLCASRPEVAGGYNEQFFGPGTRLTVL.

The sample holds one count of this clone. The J gene is TRBJ2-7, the V gene TRBV7-6; the match to TRBD1 covers 8 bases. Germline lookup yields CDR1 SGHVS and CDR2 FNYEAQ. The J segment lost 4 bases and the V segment lost 2 bases, leaving 7 bases of the junction unmatched. The CDR3 length is 15 residues. The CDR3 reads CASSLSPGGRYEQYF. The CDR3 DNA reads as TGTGCCAGCAGCTTAAGCCCAGGGGGCAGGTACGAGCAGTACTTC.

V usage is TRBV7-9 and J usage is TRBJ2-5, with D possibly matching TRBD1 (6 bases). V was clipped by 2 bases and J by 3 bases, with 16 bases between them. The CDR3 is 16 amino acids. Germline assignment: CDR1 SEHNR and CDR2 FQNEAQ (reference sequence). The CDR3 coding sequence is TGTGCCAGCAGCTTAACGGGACACCGGACCAAAGAGACCCAGTACTTC. Its translation is CASSLTGHRTKETQYF. Combining the CDR3 with reference TRBV7-9 and TRBJ2-5 gives the whole variable domain DTGVSQNPRHKITKRGQNVTFRCDPISEHNRLYWYRQTLGQGPEFLTYFQNEAQLEKSRLLSDRFSAERPKGSFSTLEIQRTEQGDSAMYLCASSLTGHRTKETQYFGPGTRLLVL.

This clone has only one observation. This rearrangement joins TRBV5-4 to TRBJ2-3; possible D gene TRBD2, 5 bases. Trimming removed 1 base from V and 6 bases from J, with 18 bases in between. The CDR3 has 16 residues. Germline CDR1 reads SGHNT; CDR2 reads YYREEE (reference sequence). CDR3 in amino acids: CASSLWNSDEYDTQYF. For the CDR3, the DNA is TGTGCCAGCAGCTTGTGGAATAGCGACGAGTACGATACGCAGTATTTT.

The chain recombines TRBV4-1 with TRBJ1-3, with D unclear. The ends were cut back, 4 bases at V and 3 bases at J, with 7 bases in the middle. CDR1 and CDR2 (germline): MGHRA, YSYEKL. The CDR3 totals 13 residues. Here the CDR3 reads CASSRPGGNTIYF. The DNA of the CDR3 is TGCGCCAGCAGCCGTCCGGGTGGAAACACCATATATTTT.

The J gene is TRBJ2-7, the V gene TRBV6-5, with D tentatively TRBD2 (6 bases). Germline assignment: CDR1 MNHEY and CDR2 SVGAGI. Trimming cost V 6 bases and J 3 bases, with 18 bases left between them. The CDR3 covers 15 residues. CDR3 in DNA: TGTGCCAGCAGGCGAAGTCAACGGACTATCTACGAGCAGTACTTC. Protein: CASRRSQRTIYEQYF.

The chain couples TRBV29-1 to TRBJ2-2; maybe TRBD2 (7 bases). Deletions cut 2 bases from V and 2 bases from J, with 15 bases between. CDR1 is SQVTM, CDR2 ANQGSEA, per germline. The CDR3 extends over 16 amino acids. CDR3 amino acids: CSVELGGRVNTGELFF. DNA for the CDR3: TGCAGCGTTGAATTGGGGGGGCGCGTTAACACCGGGGAGCTGTTTTTT.

V is TRBV4-2 and J is TRBJ1-5, with a tentative D call TRBD1 (5 bases). The ends were cut back, 1 base at V and 7 bases at J, with 11 bases in the middle. CDR1 and CDR2 (germline): LGHNA, YNFKEQ. This CDR3 has 14 residues. The CDR3 spells CASSQGSGLQPQHF. The CDR3 DNA reads as TGTGCCAGCAGCCAAGGGTCAGGGCTCCAGCCCCAGCATTTT.

The chain couples TRBV2 to TRBJ1-1; D unclear. The germline V and J ends were trimmed by 6 bases and 1 base, with 6 bases remaining between them. The CDR3 sequence is 12 residues long. The germline V gene has CDR1 SNHLY and CDR2 FYNNEI. For the CDR3, the DNA is TGTGCCAGCAGAGAGTGGAACACTGAAGCTTTCTTT. This gives the protein CASREWNTEAFF.

J is TRBJ1-2 and V is TRBV5-8; 11 bases fit TRBD1. Losses at the gene ends were 0 bases for V and 1 base for J; bases not matched to a gene: 2. The CDR3 extends over 16 amino acids. Germline V lookup: CDR1 SGHTS, CDR2 YDEGEE. The CDR3 loop reads CASSLVGQGVNYGYTF. As DNA, the CDR3 is TGTGCCAGCAGCTTGGTGGGACAGGGGGTTAACTATGGCTACACCTTC.

This chain joins TRBV27 and TRBJ1-3, with TRBD1 matching over 7 bases. Trimming removed 3 bases from V and 3 bases from J; junction bases left unmatched: 2. This CDR3 contains 14 residues. Germline V CDR1 and CDR2: MNHEY, SMNVEV (reference sequence). This CDR3 reads CASSFTGVGNTIYF. The CDR3 DNA reads as TGTGCCAGCAGTTTCACAGGGGTTGGAAACACCATATATTTT.